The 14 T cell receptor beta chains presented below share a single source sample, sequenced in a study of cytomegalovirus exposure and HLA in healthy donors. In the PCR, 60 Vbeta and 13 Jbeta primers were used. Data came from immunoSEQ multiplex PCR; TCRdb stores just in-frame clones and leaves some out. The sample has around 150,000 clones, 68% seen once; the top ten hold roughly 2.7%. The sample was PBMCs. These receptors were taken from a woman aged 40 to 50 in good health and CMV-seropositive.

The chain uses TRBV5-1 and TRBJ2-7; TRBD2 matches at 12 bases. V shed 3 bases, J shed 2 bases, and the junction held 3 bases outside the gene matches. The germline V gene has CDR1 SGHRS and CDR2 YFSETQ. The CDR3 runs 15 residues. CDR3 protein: CASSSLAGGTYEQYF. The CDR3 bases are TGCGCCAGCAGCTCACTAGCGGGAGGTACCTACGAGCAGTACTTC.

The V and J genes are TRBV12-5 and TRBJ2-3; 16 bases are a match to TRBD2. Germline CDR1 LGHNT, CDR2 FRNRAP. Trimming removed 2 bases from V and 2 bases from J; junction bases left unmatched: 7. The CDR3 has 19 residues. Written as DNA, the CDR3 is TGTGCTAGTGGTTTGCCTCCGGGACTAGCGGGGGGGTTCACAGATACGCAGTATTTT. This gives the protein CASGLPPGLAGGFTDTQYF.

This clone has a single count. CDR3 sequence: CASSLGPGGDTEAFF. The CDR3 DNA is TGCGCCAGCAGCTTGGGCCCGGGGGGGGACACTGAAGCTTTCTTT. V and J are TRBV5-1 and TRBJ1-1; weak D call: TRBD1 (5 bases). V was clipped by 0 bases and J by 3 bases, with 12 bases between them. CDR1 is SGHRS and CDR2 is YFSETQ in the germline V gene. CDR3 length: 15 amino acids.

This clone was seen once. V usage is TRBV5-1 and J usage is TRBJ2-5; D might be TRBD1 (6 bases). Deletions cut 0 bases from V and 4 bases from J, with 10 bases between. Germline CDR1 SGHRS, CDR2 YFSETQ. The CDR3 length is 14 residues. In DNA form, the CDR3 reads TGCGCCAGCAGCTTGGAACAGGGAATAGAGACCCAGTACTTC. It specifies CASSLEQGIETQYF. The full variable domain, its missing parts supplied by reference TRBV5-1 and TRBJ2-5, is KAGVTQTPRYLIKTRGQQVTLSCSPISGHRSVSWYQQTPGQGLQFLFEYFSETQRNKGNFPGRFSGRQFSNSRSEMNVSTLELGDSALYLCASSLEQGIETQYFGPGTRLLVL.

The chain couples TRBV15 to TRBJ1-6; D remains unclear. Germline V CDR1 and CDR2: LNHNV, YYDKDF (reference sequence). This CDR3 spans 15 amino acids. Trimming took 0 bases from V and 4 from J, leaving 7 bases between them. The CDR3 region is CATSREGDYNSPLHF. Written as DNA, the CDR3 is TGTGCCACCAGCAGAGAAGGAGATTATAATTCACCCCTCCACTTT.

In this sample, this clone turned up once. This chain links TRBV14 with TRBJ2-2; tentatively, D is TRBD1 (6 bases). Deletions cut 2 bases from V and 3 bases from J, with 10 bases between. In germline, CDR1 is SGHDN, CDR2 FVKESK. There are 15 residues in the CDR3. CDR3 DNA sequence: TGTGCCAGCAGCCAAATGGGGGCGCACACCGGGGAGCTGTTTTTT. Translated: CASSQMGAHTGELFF. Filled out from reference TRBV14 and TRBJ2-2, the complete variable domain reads EAGVTQFPSHSVIEKGQTVTLRCDPISGHDNLYWYRRVMGKEIKFLLHFVKESKQDESGMPNNRFLAERTGGTYSTLKVQPAELEDSGVYFCASSQMGAHTGELFFGEGSRLTVL.

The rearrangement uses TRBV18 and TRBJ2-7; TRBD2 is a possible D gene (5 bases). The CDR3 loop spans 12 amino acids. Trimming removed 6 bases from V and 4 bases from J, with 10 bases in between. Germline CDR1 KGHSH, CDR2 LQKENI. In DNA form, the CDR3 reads TGTGCCAGCTCGCCTGGGGAGTACGAGCAGTACTTC. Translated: CASSPGEYEQYF.

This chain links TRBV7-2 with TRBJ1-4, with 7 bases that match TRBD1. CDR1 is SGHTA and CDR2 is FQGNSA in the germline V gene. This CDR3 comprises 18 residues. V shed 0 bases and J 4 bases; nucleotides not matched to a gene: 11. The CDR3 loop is CASSLASSWTGLNEKLFF. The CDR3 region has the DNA TGTGCCAGCAGCTTAGCGTCTTCTTGGACAGGCCTTAATGAAAAACTGTTTTTT. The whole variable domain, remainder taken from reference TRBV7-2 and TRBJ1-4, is GAGVSQSPSNKVTEKGKDVELRCDPISGHTALYWYRQSLGQGLEFLIYFQGNSAPDKSGLPSDRFSAERTGGSVSTLTIQRTQQEDSAVYLCASSLASSWTGLNEKLFFGSGTQLSVL.

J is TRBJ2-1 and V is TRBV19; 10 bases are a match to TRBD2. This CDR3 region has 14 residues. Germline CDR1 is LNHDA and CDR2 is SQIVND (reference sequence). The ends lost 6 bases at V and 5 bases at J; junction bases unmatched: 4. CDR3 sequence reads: CASRAAGGHNEQFF. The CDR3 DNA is TGTGCCAGTAGAGCAGCGGGGGGGCACAATGAGCAGTTCTTC.

The CDR3 here is CASSLLGAEVGFF. The CDR3 region has the DNA TGTGCCAGCAGCTTATTGGGGGCAGAGGTGGGGTTCTTC. This chain links TRBV7-9 with TRBJ2-1; perhaps TRBD1 as D (6 bases). V dropped 2 bases and J dropped 15 bases, with 17 bases sitting between them. CDR3 length: 13 residues. Germline V lookup: CDR1 SEHNR, CDR2 FQNEAQ (reference sequence).

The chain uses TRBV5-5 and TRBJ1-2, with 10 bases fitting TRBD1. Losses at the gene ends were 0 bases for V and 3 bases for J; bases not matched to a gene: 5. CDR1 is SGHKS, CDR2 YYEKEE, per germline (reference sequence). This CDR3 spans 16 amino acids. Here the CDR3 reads CASSLGRQGADYGYTF. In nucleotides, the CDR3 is TGTGCCAGCAGCTTGGGACGACAGGGGGCGGACTATGGCTACACCTTC.

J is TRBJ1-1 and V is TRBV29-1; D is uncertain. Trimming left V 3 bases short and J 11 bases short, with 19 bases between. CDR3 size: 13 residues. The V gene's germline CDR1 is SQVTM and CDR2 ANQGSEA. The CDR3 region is CSVDATGYLRAFF. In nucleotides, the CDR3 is TGCAGCGTTGATGCGACGGGATATTTGCGTGCTTTCTTT.

CDR3 in amino acids: CASSSPERLTDTQYF. The CDR3 bases are TGCGCCAGCAGCTCCCCCGAGCGCCTCACAGATACGCAGTATTTT. The chain recombines TRBV5-1 with TRBJ2-3; D remains ambiguous. Germline-derived CDR1 and CDR2 are SGHRS and YFSETQ. V was trimmed by 3 bases and J by 2 bases, leaving 13 bases between them. The CDR3 is 15 residues long.

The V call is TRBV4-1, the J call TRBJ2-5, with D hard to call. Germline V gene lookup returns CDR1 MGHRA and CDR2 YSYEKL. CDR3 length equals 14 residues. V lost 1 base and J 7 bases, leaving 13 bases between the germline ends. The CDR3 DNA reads TGCGCCAGCAGCCAAGTAACGACCTCGGGGACCCAGTACTTC. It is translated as CASSQVTTSGTQYF.